This TCR beta chain is drawn from a study of neurological immune-mediated disorders. On this clonotype: What it binds is unknown.

General study findings and limits: Multiple sclerosis patients had less TCR clonal expansion than even healthy controls, unlike HTLV-1-associated myelopathy.

Individuals who volunteered at a blood bank located in Maryland, USA, made up the group of healthy controls. 5'RACE with 10-nucleotide random UMIs produced the cDNA. TCRdb reprocessed the 5' RACE reads with MiXCR, giving one entry per CDR3 protein. The top ten clones hold 20% to 25% of a sample with approximately 16,000 distinct CDR3 sequences, roughly a fifth of them seen once. Unmatched junction bases numbered 7, after V lost 0 bases and J lost 5 bases. Per the germline V gene, CDR1 is LGHDT and CDR2 is YNNKEL (reference sequence). The CDR3 loop spans 16 amino acids. This chain uses TRBV3-1 with TRBJ2-7, with 10 bases identical to TRBD2. The source is a man in his fifties or sixties in good health. Sequencing used PBMCs. The CDR3 DNA follows: TGTGCCAGCAGCCAAGATAGGCTAGCGGGAGTAAACGAGCAGTACTTC. It translates to CASSQDRLAGVNEQYF.